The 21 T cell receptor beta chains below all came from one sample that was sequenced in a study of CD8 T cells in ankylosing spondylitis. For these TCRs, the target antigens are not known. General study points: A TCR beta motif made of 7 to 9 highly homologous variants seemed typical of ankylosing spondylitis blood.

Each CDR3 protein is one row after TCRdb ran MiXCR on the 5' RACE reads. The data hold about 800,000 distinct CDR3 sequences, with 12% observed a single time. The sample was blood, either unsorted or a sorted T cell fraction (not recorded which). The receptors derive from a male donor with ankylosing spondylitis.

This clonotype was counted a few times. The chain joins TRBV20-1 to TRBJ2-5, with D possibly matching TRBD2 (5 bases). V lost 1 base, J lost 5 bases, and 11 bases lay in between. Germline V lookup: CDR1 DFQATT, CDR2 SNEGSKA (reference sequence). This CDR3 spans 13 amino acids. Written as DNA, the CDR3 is TGCAGTGCTAGAGGGGAGCTACGGGAGACCCAGTACTTC. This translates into CSARGELRETQYF.

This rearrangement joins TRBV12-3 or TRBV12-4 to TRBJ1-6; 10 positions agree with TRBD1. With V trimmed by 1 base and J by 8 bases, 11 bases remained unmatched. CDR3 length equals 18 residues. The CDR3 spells CASSLVGIWDRGDSPLHF. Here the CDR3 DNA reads TGTGCCAGCAGTTTAGTGGGTATTTGGGACAGGGGAGATTCACCCCTCCACTTT.

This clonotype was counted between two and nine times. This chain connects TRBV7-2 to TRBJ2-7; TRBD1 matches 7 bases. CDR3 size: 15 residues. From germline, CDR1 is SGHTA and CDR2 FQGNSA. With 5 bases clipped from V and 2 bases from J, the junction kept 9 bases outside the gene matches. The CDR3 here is CASSPRRDSAYEQYF. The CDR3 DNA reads TGTGCCAGCAGCCCCCGCCGGGACAGTGCCTACGAGCAGTACTTC.

As DNA, the CDR3 is TGTGCCATCAGTGAGATAATAGCGGGGGAAGAGACCCAGTACTTC. Encoded protein: CAISEIIAGEETQYF. The chain employs TRBV10-3 and TRBJ2-5; 9 bases fit TRBD2. After removal of 2 bases from V and 3 bases from J, the junction contained 4 bases not matched to a gene. Germline V gene data show CDR1 as ENHRY and CDR2 as SYGVKD. The CDR3 has 15 amino acids.

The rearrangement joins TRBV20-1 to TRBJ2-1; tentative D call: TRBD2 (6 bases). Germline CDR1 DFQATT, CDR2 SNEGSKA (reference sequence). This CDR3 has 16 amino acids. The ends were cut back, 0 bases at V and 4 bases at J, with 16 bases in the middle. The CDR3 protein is CSARDLGGGPYNEQFF. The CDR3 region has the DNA TGCAGTGCTAGAGATCTGGGGGGAGGCCCTTACAATGAGCAGTTCTTC.

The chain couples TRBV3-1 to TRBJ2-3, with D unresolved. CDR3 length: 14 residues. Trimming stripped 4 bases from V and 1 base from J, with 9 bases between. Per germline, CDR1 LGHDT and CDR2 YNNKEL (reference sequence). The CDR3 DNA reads TGTGCCAGCAGCCTCCCTCGTCGCACAGATACGCAGTATTTT. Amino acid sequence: CASSLPRRTDTQYF.

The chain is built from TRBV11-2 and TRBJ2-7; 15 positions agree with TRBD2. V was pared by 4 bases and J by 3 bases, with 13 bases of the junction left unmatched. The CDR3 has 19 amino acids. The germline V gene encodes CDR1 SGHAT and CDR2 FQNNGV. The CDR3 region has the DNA TGTGCCAGCAGCTCCTTGGGACTAGCGGGGGGTGATCGCTACTACGAGCAGTACTTC. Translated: CASSSLGLAGGDRYYEQYF. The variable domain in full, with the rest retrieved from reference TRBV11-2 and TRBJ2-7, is EAGVAQSPRYKIIEKRQSVAFWCNPISGHATLYWYQQILGQGPKLLIQFQNNGVVDDSQLPKDRFSAERLKGVDSTLKIQPAKLEDSAVYLCASSSLGLAGGDRYYEQYFGPGTRLTVT.

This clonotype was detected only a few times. CDR3 sequence (DNA): TGTGCCAGCCTTAATGGGGATGAGCAGTTCTTC. This codes for CASLNGDEQFF. The gene calls are TRBV7-6 and TRBJ2-1; D remains ambiguous. The V gene's germline CDR1 is SGHVS and CDR2 FNYEAQ. This CDR3 has 11 amino acids. V lost 8 bases and J lost 8, with 10 bases in between. The variable domain in full, completed from reference TRBV7-6 and TRBJ2-1, reads GAGVSQSPRYKVTKRGQDVALRCDPISGHVSLYWYRQALGQGPEFLTYFNYEAQQDKSGLPNDRFSAERPEGSISTLTIQRTEQRDSAMYRCASLNGDEQFFGPGTRLTVL.

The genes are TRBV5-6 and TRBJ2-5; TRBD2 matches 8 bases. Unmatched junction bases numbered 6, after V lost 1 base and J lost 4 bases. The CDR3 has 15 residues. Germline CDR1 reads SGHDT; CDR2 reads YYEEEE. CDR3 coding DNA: TGTGCCAGCAGCTTGAAGCTGGCGGGGGGAGAGACCCAGTACTTC. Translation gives CASSLKLAGGETQYF.

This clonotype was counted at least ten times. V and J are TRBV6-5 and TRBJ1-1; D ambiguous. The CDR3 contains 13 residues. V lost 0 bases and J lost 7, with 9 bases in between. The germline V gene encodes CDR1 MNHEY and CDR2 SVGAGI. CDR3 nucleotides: TGTGCCAGCAGTTACTCGTATAGGAATGAAGCTTTCTTT. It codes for CASSYSYRNEAFF.

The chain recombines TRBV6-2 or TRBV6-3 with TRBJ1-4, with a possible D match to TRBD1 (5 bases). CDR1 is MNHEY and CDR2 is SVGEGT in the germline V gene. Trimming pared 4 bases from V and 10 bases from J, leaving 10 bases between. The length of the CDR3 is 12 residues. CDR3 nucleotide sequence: TGTGCCAGCAGTTTTCAGGGCGGAAAACTGTTTTTT. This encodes CASSFQGGKLFF.

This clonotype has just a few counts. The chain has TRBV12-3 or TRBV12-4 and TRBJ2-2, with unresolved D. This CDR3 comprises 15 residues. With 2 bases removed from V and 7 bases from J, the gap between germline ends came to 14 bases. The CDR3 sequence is CASSLRDLPGGELFF. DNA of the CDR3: TGTGCCAGCAGTTTACGAGACTTACCTGGCGGGGAGCTGTTTTTT.

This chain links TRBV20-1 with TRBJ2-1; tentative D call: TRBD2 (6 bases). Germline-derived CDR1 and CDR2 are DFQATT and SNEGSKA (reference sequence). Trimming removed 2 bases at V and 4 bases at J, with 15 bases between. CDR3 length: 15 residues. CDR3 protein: CSARSRGDRYNEQFF. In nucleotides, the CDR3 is TGCAGTGCTAGATCGCGCGGGGACCGGTACAATGAGCAGTTCTTC.

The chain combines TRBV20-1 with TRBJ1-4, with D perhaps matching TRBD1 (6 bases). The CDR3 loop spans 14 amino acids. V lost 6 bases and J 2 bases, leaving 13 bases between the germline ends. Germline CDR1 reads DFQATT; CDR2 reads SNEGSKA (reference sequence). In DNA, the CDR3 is TGCAGTGCCACTAGAGGGGGGACTAATGAAAAACTGTTTTTT. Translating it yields CSATRGGTNEKLFF.

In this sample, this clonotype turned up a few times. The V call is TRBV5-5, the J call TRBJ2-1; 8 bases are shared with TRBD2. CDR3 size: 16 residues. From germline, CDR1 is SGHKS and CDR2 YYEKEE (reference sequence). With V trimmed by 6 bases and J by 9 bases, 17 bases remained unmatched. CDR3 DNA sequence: TGTGCCAGCACCCCGATAGGTAGCGGGAACCTGGGTGAGCAGTTCTTC. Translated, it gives CASTPIGSGNLGEQFF.

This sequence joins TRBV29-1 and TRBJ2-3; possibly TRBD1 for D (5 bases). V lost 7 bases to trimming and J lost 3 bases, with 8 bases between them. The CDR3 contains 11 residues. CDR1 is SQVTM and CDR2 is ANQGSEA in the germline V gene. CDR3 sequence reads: CSARQTDTQYF. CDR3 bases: TGCAGCGCAAGACAGACAGATACGCAGTATTTT.

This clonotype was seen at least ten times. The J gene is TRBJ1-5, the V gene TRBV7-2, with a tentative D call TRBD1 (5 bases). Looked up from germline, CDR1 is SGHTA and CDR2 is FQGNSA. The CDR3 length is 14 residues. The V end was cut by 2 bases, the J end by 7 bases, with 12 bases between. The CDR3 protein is CASSLKGFGQPQHF. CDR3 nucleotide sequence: TGTGCCAGCAGCTTAAAGGGGTTCGGGCAGCCCCAGCATTTT. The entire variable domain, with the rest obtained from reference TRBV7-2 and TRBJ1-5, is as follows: GAGVSQSPSNKVTEKGKDVELRCDPISGHTALYWYRQSLGQGLEFLIYFQGNSAPDKSGLPSDRFSAERTGGSVSTLTIQRTQQEDSAVYLCASSLKGFGQPQHFGDGTRLSIL.

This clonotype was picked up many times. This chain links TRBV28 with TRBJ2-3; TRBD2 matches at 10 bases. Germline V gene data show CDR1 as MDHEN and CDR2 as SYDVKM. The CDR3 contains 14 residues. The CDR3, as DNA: TGTGCTGCAGCGGGAGGGCAGGGCACAGATACGCAGTATTTT. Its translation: CAAAGGQGTDTQYF.

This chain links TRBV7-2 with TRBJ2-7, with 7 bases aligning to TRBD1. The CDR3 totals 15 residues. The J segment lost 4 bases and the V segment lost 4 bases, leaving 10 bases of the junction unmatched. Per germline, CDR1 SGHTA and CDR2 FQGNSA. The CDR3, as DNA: TGTGCCAGCAGCTATAGGACAGGTTTCGGATACGAGCAGTACTTC. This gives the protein CASSYRTGFGYEQYF.

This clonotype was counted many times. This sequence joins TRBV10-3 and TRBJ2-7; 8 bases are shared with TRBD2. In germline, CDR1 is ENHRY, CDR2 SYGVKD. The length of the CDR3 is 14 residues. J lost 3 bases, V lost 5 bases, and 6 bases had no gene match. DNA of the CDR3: TGTGCCATCAGTCCTCAGCGGGAGAGCTACGAGCAGTACTTC. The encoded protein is CAISPQRESYEQYF.

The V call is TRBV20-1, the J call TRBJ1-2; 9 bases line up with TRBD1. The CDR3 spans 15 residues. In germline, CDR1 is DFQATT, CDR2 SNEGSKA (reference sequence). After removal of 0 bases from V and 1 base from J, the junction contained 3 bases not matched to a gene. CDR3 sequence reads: CSARDPDRGNYGYTF. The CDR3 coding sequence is TGCAGTGCTAGAGACCCGGACAGGGGTAACTATGGCTACACCTTC.